This T cell receptor (beta chain) is drawn from a study of blood T cell repertoires in COVID-19. The CDR3 length is 14 residues. Trimming removed 5 bases from V and 0 bases from J; junction bases left unmatched: 4. The germline gives CDR1 MNHEY, CDR2 SMNVEV (reference sequence). During active infection, Seattle patients enrolled and were then monitored through disease. The assay was immunoSEQ multiplex PCR, and TCRdb's table has in-frame clones only and misses some. The sample includes fewer than 250,000 clones, just under 90% of them seen just once. The sequenced material came from peripheral blood. The V call is TRBV27, the J call TRBJ2-7, with 7 bases identical to TRBD2. This sequence was found in a young man with COVID-19, enrolled during active disease. CDR3 nucleotides: TGTGCCAGCAGTCTCTCGGGGGGCTCCTACGAGCAGTACTTC. Translation: CASSLSGGSYEQYF.